This T cell receptor beta chain was obtained from a study of blood T cell repertoires in COVID-19. The CDR3 sequence is 14 residues long. Germline CDR1 SGHTA, CDR2 FQGNSA. V lost 2 bases, J lost 4 bases, and 1 base stayed unmatched. Participant age was about 18 to 89 years, and participants resided in 25 or so US areas. In assigning cohorts, the study relied on participant-reported clinical history. Each exposed participant met a COVID-19 case in the 2 weeks preceding study entry. Only in-frame clones appear in the TCRdb table, and some are missing; sequencing was by immunoSEQ multiplex PCR. This sample has about 320,000 clones, with 85% found just once.

The sequenced material came from PBMCs or T cells enriched from blood (not recorded which). The sequence was obtained from a woman aged 25 to 39 who had been exposed to COVID-19. This sequence joins TRBV7-2 and TRBJ2-1, with 8 bases identical to TRBD2. CDR3 nucleotides: TGTGCCAGCAGCTTACAGCGGGGGTACAATGAGCAGTTCTTC. Its translation: CASSLQRGYNEQFF. The full variable domain, with the rest looked up from reference TRBV7-2 and TRBJ2-1, is GAGVSQSPSNKVTEKGKDVELRCDPISGHTALYWYRQSLGQGLEFLIYFQGNSAPDKSGLPSDRFSAERTGGSVSTLTIQRTQQEDSAVYLCASSLQRGYNEQFFGPGTRLTVL.